A selection of T cell receptor beta chains follows, all from one sample in a study of early T cells in non-severe SARS-CoV-2 infection. MiXCR, run by TCRdb on the 5' RACE reads, gives a single entry per CDR3 protein. Altogether 98,000 or so distinct CDR3 sequences are present, about 12% being singletons, with the ten largest covering approximately 3.1%. Source material: whole blood. The receptors stem from an adult who was a healthcare worker with PCR-confirmed SARS-CoV-2 infection or an uninfected control (not recorded which). Each CDR3 is given with its conserved first and last residue. Each record gives: V gene, J gene, D gene, CDR3 protein. The D gene is left open where the match is weak.

v_gene: TRBV19; j_gene: TRBJ1-5; d_gene: -; CDR3aa: CASSLYPGKRRNQPQHF
v_gene: TRBV12-3/TRBV12-4; j_gene: TRBJ2-3; d_gene: -; CDR3aa: CASSRNPDTQYF
v_gene: TRBV7-2; j_gene: TRBJ2-3; d_gene: -; CDR3aa: CASSVDQRPDTQYF
v_gene: TRBV24-1; j_gene: TRBJ2-3; d_gene: -; CDR3aa: CATGRTVGTTSTDTQYF
v_gene: TRBV7-2; j_gene: TRBJ2-1; d_gene: -; CDR3aa: CASSLGAWDNEQFF
v_gene: TRBV20-1; j_gene: TRBJ1-1; d_gene: -; CDR3aa: CSAIVGGTEAFF
v_gene: TRBV18; j_gene: TRBJ2-2; d_gene: -; CDR3aa: CASSPTRNTGELFF
v_gene: TRBV20-1; j_gene: TRBJ1-6; d_gene: TRBD1; CDR3aa: CSATGGLNSPLHF
v_gene: TRBV10-3; j_gene: TRBJ2-7; d_gene: TRBD2; CDR3aa: CAIRLAGGTYEQYF
v_gene: TRBV5-1; j_gene: TRBJ2-3; d_gene: TRBD2; CDR3aa: CASSFAAGNADTQYF
v_gene: TRBV4-1; j_gene: TRBJ1-3; d_gene: -; CDR3aa: CASSQARARGNTIYF
v_gene: TRBV18; j_gene: TRBJ2-5; d_gene: -; CDR3aa: CASSPPPGLVGETQYF
v_gene: TRBV30; j_gene: TRBJ1-2; d_gene: TRBD1; CDR3aa: CAWSVEVGDSHNYGYTF
v_gene: TRBV12-3/TRBV12-4; j_gene: TRBJ1-5; d_gene: -; CDR3aa: CASTQGLSNQPQHF
v_gene: TRBV27; j_gene: TRBJ1-5; d_gene: -; CDR3aa: CASSPTGIGSNQPQHF
v_gene: TRBV7-9; j_gene: TRBJ2-2; d_gene: TRBD1; CDR3aa: CASSAGQGTGELFF
v_gene: TRBV28; j_gene: TRBJ1-1; d_gene: TRBD1; CDR3aa: CASRRQGGTDTEAFF
v_gene: TRBV28; j_gene: TRBJ1-4; d_gene: -; CDR3aa: CASSFVPTPRTDANEKLFF
v_gene: TRBV5-6; j_gene: TRBJ1-4; d_gene: TRBD1; CDR3aa: CASSSAGTGRGKLFF
v_gene: TRBV12-3/TRBV12-4; j_gene: TRBJ1-5; d_gene: -; CDR3aa: CASSYDNQSNQPQHF
v_gene: TRBV20-1; j_gene: TRBJ2-6; d_gene: -; CDR3aa: CSATMGSGGSGANVLTF